This entry is about one T cell receptor (beta chain). Its target antigen remains unknown. One base away there is no much larger clone; base qualities are not given. The sample is drawn from a study of post-analysis software for immune sequencing data (dated by TCRdb to the mid-2010s). Background on the whole study: Relapsing-remitting, secondary progressive and progressive-relapsing multiple sclerosis were recorded as disease courses, and subtype annotation was lacking for some patients. A subset of samples was prepared in parallel using single-end sample barcoding, then pooled and co-amplified after Illumina adapter ligation. The patient repertoires were compared against some twelve previously published healthy control repertoires obtained from donors aged about 6 to 26 years. The research as a whole found: The control group was slightly older than the multiple sclerosis patient group. Compared with controls, multiple sclerosis patients had significantly lower normalized Chao1 diversity, a finding suggesting substantial peripheral T-cell clonal expansion. Direct clustering with F measure revealed strong co-clustering of samples prepared in the same batch, which led to a batch-effect correction. Patients showed significantly higher frequencies than controls for 4 or 5 TRBV segments, among them TRBV5-6, TRBV5-1 and TRBV20-1.

To demonstrate the VDJtools post-analysis software, the study profiled TCR beta repertoires from the peripheral blood of about a dozen young patients with multiple sclerosis. The multiple sclerosis patients were children and adolescents between about 6 and 15 years of age. The V end loses 3 bases and the J end loses 0 bases, and a stretch of 14 bases separates them. Reading the germline V gene (reference sequence) gives CDR1 LNHDA and CDR2 SQIVND. Spanning cysteine to phenylalanine, the CDR3 consists of 16 amino acids. The sequence is cut down to CDR3 DNA, 48 bases in frame from base 1. Library preparation employed PCR. Sequencing was carried out with an Illumina HiSeq 2500. Unique molecular identifiers were incorporated into TCR beta cDNA libraries to reduce PCR and sequencing biases. Approximately 500,000 cDNA molecules were obtained per 1 to 10 million input T cells, so each molecule approximated one T cell. The patient libraries were prepared and sequenced using the same protocol as the earlier healthy control dataset. Within a given batch, samples were prepared together, multiplexed and sequenced on the same HiSeq lane. The paper's data handling went like this. MIGEC was used to process the raw barcoded reads, and molecular identifier groups with only a single read were discarded before consensus assembly and CDR3 extraction. VDJtools was used for post-analysis of the clonotype tables, with diversity normalized by down-sampling every dataset to the smallest sample size. In repertoire overlap clustering, CDR3 amino acid sequences, but not nucleotide sequences, were matched to correct batch-related cross-sample contamination. TCRdb handled the public reads itself, with Q25 trimming in fastp and clone calling in MiXCR, and kept productive beta chains. Duplicate CDR3 protein sequences are folded into a single record with the most common DNA and genes. In this record, the V and J calls reflect TCRdb's handling and not the investigators' own analysis. The sample profile shows roughly 870,000 distinct CDR3 sequences; 53% of them were found once. Clones ranked in the top ten supply approximately 4.5% of the sample.

In this chain, TRBV19 is recombined with TRBJ1-2; perhaps TRBD1 is the D gene, with 6 bases matching. Sequencing input: blood. The receptor was isolated from a girl aged 5-17 years with multiple sclerosis. DNA sequence: TGTGCCAGTAGTATTACTACCCGGACAGCTAACTATGGCTACACCTTC. Its coded protein is CASSITTRTANYGYTF. Supplemented by the reference TRBV19 and TRBJ1-2 proteins around the CDR3, the complete variable domain is DGGITQSPKYLFRKEGQNVTLSCEQNLNHDAMYWYRQDPGQGLRLIYYSQIVNDFQKGDIAEGYSVSREKKESFPLTVTSAQKNPTAFYLCASSITTRTANYGYTFGSGTRLTVV.